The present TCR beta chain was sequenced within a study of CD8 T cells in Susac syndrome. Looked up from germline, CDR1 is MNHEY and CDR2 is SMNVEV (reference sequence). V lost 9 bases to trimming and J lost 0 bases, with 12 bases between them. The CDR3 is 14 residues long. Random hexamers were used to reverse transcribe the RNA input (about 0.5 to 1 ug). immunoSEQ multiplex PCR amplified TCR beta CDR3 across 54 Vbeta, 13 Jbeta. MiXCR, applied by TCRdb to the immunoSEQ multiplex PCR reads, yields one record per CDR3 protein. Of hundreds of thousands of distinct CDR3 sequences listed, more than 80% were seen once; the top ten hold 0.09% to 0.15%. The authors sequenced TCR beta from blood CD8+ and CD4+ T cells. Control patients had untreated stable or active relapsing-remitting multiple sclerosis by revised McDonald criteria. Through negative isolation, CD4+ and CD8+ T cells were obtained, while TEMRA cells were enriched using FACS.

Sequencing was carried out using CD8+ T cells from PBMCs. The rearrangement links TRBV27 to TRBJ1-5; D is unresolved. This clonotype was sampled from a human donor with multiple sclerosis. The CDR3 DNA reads TGTGCCAGTTCACGTTCGGGTAGCAATCAGCCCCAGCATTTT. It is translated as CASSRSGSNQPQHF.